This T cell receptor beta chain was observed in a study of circulating and synovial CD4+ cells in juvenile arthritis. Patients with active juvenile idiopathic arthritis donated these samples. Germline V gives CDR1 MGHRA, CDR2 YSYEKL. The trim removed 4 bases at V and 3 bases at J, leaving 9 bases unmatched. There are 16 residues in the CDR3. On this clone: Its specificity is not known.

Only in-frame clones appear in the TCRdb table, and some are missing; sequencing was by immunoSEQ multiplex PCR. The table has tens of thousands of clones, around 96% seen once; the top ten hold roughly 0.17%. Study-level results: Bulk blood CD4 repertoires were more diverse than these. Compared with bulk blood, circulating pathogenic-like lymphocytes shared substantially more CDR3 sequences with synovial T cells. Bulk blood CD4 samples held at least an order of magnitude more or fewer genomes than CPL.

This sequence joins TRBV4-1 and TRBJ2-7; 10 bases match TRBD2. The sample comprised CD4+ T cells from blood. The clonotype originates from a human donor with juvenile idiopathic arthritis. CDR3 protein: CASSPFVAGGSYEQYF. CDR3 DNA sequence: TGCGCCAGCAGCCCATTTGTAGCGGGAGGAAGCTACGAGCAGTACTTC.